This TCR beta chain was sequenced for a study of post-analysis software for immune sequencing data. This clonotype was seen a few times. What it binds is not known. Unique molecular identifiers were present in the TCR beta cDNA libraries. TCRdb reprocessed the PCR reads with MiXCR, giving one entry per CDR3 protein. The table includes roughly 600,000 distinct CDR3 sequences, roughly 40% detected once. The study, taken as a whole, reports: Relative to controls, patients had 4 or 5 TRBV segments at higher frequency, with TRBV5-6, TRBV5-1 and TRBV20-1 among these. Batch-matched samples strongly co-clustered by F measure.

V shed 4 bases and J shed 0 bases, with 21 bases lying between them. The CDR3 runs to 18 residues. CDR1 is SGHRS and CDR2 is YFSETQ in the germline V gene. Sequencing was done on a sample of blood. The TCR originated in a girl aged 10 to 17 with multiple sclerosis. This rearrangement joins TRBV5-1 to TRBJ2-3; TRBD2 might be the D (5 bases). DNA of the CDR3: TGCGCCAGCAGCCCAAGTCCGCCGGGAACCACTAGCACAGATACGCAGTATTTT. Translated, it gives CASSPSPPGTTSTDTQYF.